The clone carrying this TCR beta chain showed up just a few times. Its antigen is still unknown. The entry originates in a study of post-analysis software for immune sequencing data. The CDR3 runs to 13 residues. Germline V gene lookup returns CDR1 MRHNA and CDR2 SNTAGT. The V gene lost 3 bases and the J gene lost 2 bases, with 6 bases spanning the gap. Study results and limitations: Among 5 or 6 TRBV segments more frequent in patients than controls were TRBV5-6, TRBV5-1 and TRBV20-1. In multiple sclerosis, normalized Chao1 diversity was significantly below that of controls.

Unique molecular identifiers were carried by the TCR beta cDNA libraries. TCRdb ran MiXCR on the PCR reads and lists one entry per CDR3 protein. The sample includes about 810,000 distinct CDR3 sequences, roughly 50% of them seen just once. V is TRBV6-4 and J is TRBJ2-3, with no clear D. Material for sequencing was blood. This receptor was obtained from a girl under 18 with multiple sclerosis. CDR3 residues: CASSEFLTDTQYF. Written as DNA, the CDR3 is TGTGCCAGCAGTGAGTTCCTCACAGATACGCAGTATTTT.